Listed below are T cell receptor beta chains from one sample, sequenced in a study of cytomegalovirus exposure and HLA in healthy donors. Repertoires were generated with immunoSEQ multiplex PCR, while TCRdb's copy carries only in-frame clones and drops some. Altogether about 160,000 clones are present, 79% being singletons, with the ten largest covering roughly 2%. The sequencing sample was made of PBMCs. These receptors were obtained from a man in his forties in good health and CMV-seronegative. CDR3s include the opening cysteine and the closing phenylalanine or tryptophan. A D gene is named only where the DNA matches it firmly. Clone size is given for some rows only: seen once, a few or many times, or a class if the clone is expanded.

v_call	d_call	clone_size	j_call	cdr3_nt	cdr3_aa
TRBV28	NA	NA	TRBJ2-1	TGTGCCAGCAGTTACCTCCATCCAGGGCGTCCCCCCAATGAGCAGTTCTTC	CASSYLHPGRPPNEQFF
TRBV5-1	NA	NA	TRBJ2-6	TGCGCCAGCAGCTTGCTCCTCGGGGCCAACGTCCTGACTTTC	CASSLLLGANVLTF
TRBV6-5	TRBD1	NA	TRBJ2-4	TGTGCCAGCAGGCCACCGGGACAGGGGAACAGTCAGTACTTC	CASRPPGQGNSQYF
TRBV4-3	NA	NA	TRBJ2-1	TGCGCCAGCAGCCAAGCCCGGGGGATCTCCTACAATGAGCAGTTCTTC	CASSQARGISYNEQFF
TRBV29-1	TRBD1	NA	TRBJ1-2	TGCAGCGTGCTTGACAGGGGCTATGGCTACACCTTC	CSVLDRGYGYTF
TRBV28	NA	NA	TRBJ1-1	TGTGCCAGCAGTGGGAGGACGGGTAGGACTGAAGCTTTCTTT	CASSGRTGRTEAFF
TRBV5-6	TRBD2	few	TRBJ2-7	TGTGCCAGCAGCAATGGACTAGCTCAGCACGAGCAGTACTTC	CASSNGLAQHEQYF
TRBV6-1	TRBD2	NA	TRBJ2-1	TGTGCCAGCAGAGGTACTAGCGGGAGGGCCCATGAGCAGTTCTTC	CASRGTSGRAHEQFF
TRBV30	TRBD2	NA	TRBJ2-3	TGTGCCTGGGGTCTCGGGACTAGCGGGGCGACGTTAGATACGCAGTATTTT	CAWGLGTSGATLDTQYF
TRBV11-2	NA	NA	TRBJ2-5	TGTGCCAGCAGCCAAGGGGGAACAAGGACCCAGTACTTC	CASSQGGTRTQYF
TRBV5-1	TRBD2	NA	TRBJ2-2	TGCGCCAGCAGCCCACGACTAGCGGGAGTTAGAACCGGGGAGCTGTTTTTT	CASSPRLAGVRTGELFF
TRBV7-8	NA	NA	TRBJ2-1	TGTGCCAGCAGCCGCGCACCAGGGACCTACAATGAGCAGTTCTTC	CASSRAPGTYNEQFF
TRBV21-1	NA	NA	TRBJ2-2	TGTGCCAGCAGCAAAGGTCCAACCGGGGAGCTGTTTTTT	CASSKGPTGELFF
TRBV7-9	TRBD1	NA	TRBJ2-3	TGTGCCAGCAGCTTAGGGGGGACAGGGCAGTATTTT	CASSLGGTGQYF
TRBV11-1	TRBD1	NA	TRBJ2-1	TGTGCCAGCAGCCCCCGGGACAGGGGGTTGAATGAGCAGTTCTTC	CASSPRDRGLNEQFF
TRBV27	NA	NA	TRBJ1-4	TGTGCCAGCAAATTCCAGGGGTATAATGAAAAACTGTTTTTT	CASKFQGYNEKLFF
TRBV7-9	NA	NA	TRBJ1-1	TGTGCCAGCAGCTTAGGAGGGGGAAACACTGAAGCTTTCTTT	CASSLGGGNTEAFF
TRBV5-1	TRBD1	NA	TRBJ2-2	TGCGCCAGCAGCACGGGACAGGGGGCGCTCACCGGGGAGCTGTTTTTT	CASSTGQGALTGELFF
TRBV7-8	TRBD1	NA	TRBJ2-7	TGTGCCAGCCGATCCCTTACAGGGGAGAACCCCCACGAGCAGTACTTC	CASRSLTGENPHEQYF
TRBV11-2	NA	few	TRBJ2-2	TGTGCCTGTATGGGGGGTAGCACCGGGGAGCTGTTTTTT	CACMGGSTGELFF
TRBV5-1	TRBD1	NA	TRBJ2-6	TGCGCCAGCAGCTTGTTGCCAGGGGGCTTTGGGGCCAACGTCCTGACTTTC	CASSLLPGGFGANVLTF
TRBV7-8	TRBD2	NA	TRBJ2-7	TGTGCCAGCAGCCTCCGGACTAGCGGGGACTACGAGCAGTACTTC	CASSLRTSGDYEQYF
TRBV18	NA	NA	TRBJ1-1	TGTGCCAGCTCATACACAGAGAACACTGAAGCTTTCTTT	CASSYTENTEAFF
TRBV21-1	NA	NA	TRBJ2-7	TGTGCCAGCAGCAAAGTGTTTCGGCTCGGCGGGAGCTCCTACGAGCAGTACTTC	CASSKVFRLGGSSYEQYF
TRBV2	TRBD1	NA	TRBJ1-3	TGTGCCAGCAGGGGGGACAGGGGGCCCGGAAACACCATATATTTT	CASRGDRGPGNTIYF
TRBV4-3	TRBD1	NA	TRBJ1-2	TGCGCCAGCAGCCAAGATAGGTTACAGGGGGCGGGCGGCTACACCTTC	CASSQDRLQGAGGYTF
TRBV15	NA	NA	TRBJ1-4	TGTGCCACCAGCAGAGGGGGAGTAGGAAAACTGTTTTTT	CATSRGGVGKLFF
TRBV9	NA	few	TRBJ2-7	TGTGCCAGCAGCGTAGCAGCGGAGGGGTGGAATGGCGAGCAGTACTTC	CASSVAAEGWNGEQYF
TRBV10-3	NA	NA	TRBJ2-7	TGTGCCATCAGTGAGCCCCTTCTTCAGTACGAGCAGTACTTC	CAISEPLLQYEQYF
TRBV7-8	TRBD1	NA	TRBJ1-5	TGTGCCAGCAGCGATCCCGGGACAGGGGTTTTTTGGGATCAGCCCCAGCATTTT	CASSDPGTGVFWDQPQHF
TRBV5-4	NA	NA	TRBJ2-5	TGTGCCAGCAGCTTGGAGCTAGCCTCTAGGGAGACCCAGTACTTC	CASSLELASRETQYF
TRBV7-9	TRBD1	NA	TRBJ2-2	TGTGCCAGCAGCTTAGGGGACAGGGACACCGGGGAGCTGTTTTTT	CASSLGDRDTGELFF
TRBV6-6	NA	NA	TRBJ2-1	TGTGCCAGCAGTTACTCGATGGCTAGCTCCTACAATGAGCAGTTCTTC	CASSYSMASSYNEQFF
TRBV30	NA	NA	TRBJ1-1	TGTGCCTGGAGTGGATCGGGGGAAGCTTTCTTT	CAWSGSGEAFF
TRBV10-3	TRBD2	NA	TRBJ2-3	TGTGCCATCAGACCCGGACTAGCGGGCGGCACAGATACGCAGTATTTT	CAIRPGLAGGTDTQYF
TRBV28	TRBD2	NA	TRBJ2-5	TGTGCCACCAGGACTAGCGGGAGCGGTCAGACCCAGTACTTC	CATRTSGSGQTQYF
TRBV12-5	TRBD2	NA	TRBJ2-5	TGTGCTAGTGGTGTCCCCGGCGGGAGTACTTTAAACGGAGAGACCCAGTACTTC	CASGVPGGSTLNGETQYF
TRBV19	NA	NA	TRBJ1-2	TGTGCCAGTAGTATTGGGGCAGGGGCACAGGATGGCTACACCTTC	CASSIGAGAQDGYTF
TRBV2	NA	NA	TRBJ1-6	TGTGCCAGCAGTGAAGCCAGGGCCCTTAATTCACCCCTCCACTTT	CASSEARALNSPLHF
TRBV11-2	NA	once	TRBJ2-1	TGTGCCAGCAGCTTTGGCCGCCCTTACAATGAGCAGTTCTTC	CASSFGRPYNEQFF
TRBV27	NA	few	TRBJ2-7	TGTGCCAGCCGTGGTGGAGGACAGCTCTACGAGCAGTACTTC	CASRGGGQLYEQYF
TRBV15	TRBD2	NA	TRBJ2-2	TGTGCCACCAGCAGAGATGGGGGGGCCGGGGAGCTGTTTTTT	CATSRDGGAGELFF
TRBV18	NA	NA	TRBJ2-5	TGTGCCAGCTCACCAAACAGGGTAGAAGAGACCCAGTACTTC	CASSPNRVEETQYF
TRBV27	TRBD1	NA	TRBJ1-2	TGTGCCAGTTGCCACAGGGGGCGAGGCTACACCTTC	CASCHRGRGYTF
TRBV5-6	NA	NA	TRBJ2-2	TGTGCCAGCAGCTTGATTCAGGGCGCCGGGGAGCTGTTTTTT	CASSLIQGAGELFF
TRBV19	TRBD2	NA	TRBJ2-1	TGTGCCAGTAGTATCCAGGGAAGTAGCGGGACGAGTGAGCAGTTCTTC	CASSIQGSSGTSEQFF
TRBV7-9	TRBD2	few	TRBJ2-1	TGTGCCAGCAGCGTTCCGGGACTAGCGGGGGTACTCAATGAGCAGTTCTTC	CASSVPGLAGVLNEQFF
TRBV5-1	NA	NA	TRBJ1-2	TGCGCCAGCAGCTTGGTACAGGGAGCTAACTATGGCTACACCTTC	CASSLVQGANYGYTF
TRBV28	NA	NA	TRBJ1-4	TGTGCCAGCAGTTTATACAGAAGGGAAAAACTGTTTTTT	CASSLYRREKLFF
TRBV6-5	TRBD1	NA	TRBJ2-3	TGTGCCAGCAGTTACATCCCCGGACAGGGTGTAGATACGCAGTATTTT	CASSYIPGQGVDTQYF
TRBV27	NA	NA	TRBJ2-1	TGTGCCAGCAGCCCAGGACAAGCCATGTACAATGAGCAGTTCTTC	CASSPGQAMYNEQFF
TRBV28	TRBD2	NA	TRBJ2-3	TGTGCCAGCAGGTTCGGACTAGCTTCGAGCACAGATACGCAGTATTTT	CASRFGLASSTDTQYF
TRBV9	NA	NA	TRBJ1-4	TGTGCCAGCAGCGTGTCGGGAGCTAATGAAAAACTGTTTTTT	CASSVSGANEKLFF